The count of the clone carrying this T cell receptor (beta chain) is one. Its matching antigen is unknown. TCRdb reprocessed the RT-PCR reads via MiXCR and lists one record per CDR3 protein. The data contain 650,000 to 800,000 distinct CDR3 sequences, approximately 13% of them singletons. The data originate from a study of response to subunit inactivated influenza vaccine. Study results and caveats: Authors suggested seasonal influenza vaccinations each recruit few new T cells.

The germline CDR1 and CDR2 sequences are SNHLY and FYNNEI. V dropped 0 bases and J dropped 8; count of bases not matched to a gene: 7. This CDR3 has 15 residues. This chain links TRBV2 with TRBJ2-1; 7 positions agree with TRBD2. Sequences were derived from PBMCs from blood, sampled around 14 days before vaccination. This receptor was obtained from a man between 45 and 60 years old who received an inactivated influenza vaccine. The CDR3 DNA follows: TGTGCCAGCAGTGAAGCGGGAGGGCCTTACTATGAGCAGTTCTTC. This sequence encodes CASSEAGGPYYEQFF.